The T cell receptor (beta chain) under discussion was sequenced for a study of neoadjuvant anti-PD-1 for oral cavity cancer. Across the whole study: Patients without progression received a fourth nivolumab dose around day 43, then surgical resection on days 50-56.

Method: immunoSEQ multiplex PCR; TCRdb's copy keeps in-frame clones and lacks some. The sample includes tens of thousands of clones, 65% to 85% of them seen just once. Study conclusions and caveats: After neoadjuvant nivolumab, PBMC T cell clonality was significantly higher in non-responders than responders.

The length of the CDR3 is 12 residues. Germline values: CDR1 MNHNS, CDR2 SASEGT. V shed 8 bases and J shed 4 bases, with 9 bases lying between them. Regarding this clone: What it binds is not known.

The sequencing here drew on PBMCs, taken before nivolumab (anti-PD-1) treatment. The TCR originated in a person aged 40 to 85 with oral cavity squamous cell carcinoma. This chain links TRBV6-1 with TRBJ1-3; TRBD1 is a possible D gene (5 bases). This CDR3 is CASWGPGNTIYF. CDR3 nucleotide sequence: TGTGCCAGCTGGGGCCCAGGAAACACCATATATTTT.